These T cell receptor beta chains were read from a single sample in a study of T cells expressing NK-cell markers. No DNA is given; TCRdb re-called the 5' RACE reads and lists each CDR3 protein once. Its table lists 400,000 to 550,000 distinct CDR3 sequences. Material: blood T cells: a sorted CD56 or NKG2C T cell subset, CD4+ or CD8+ T cells, or bulk PBMC T cells (not recorded which). These receptors were taken from a woman between 18 and 70 years old in good health. Both conserved end residues are part of each CDR3.

J: TRBJ1-5
V: TRBV20-1
CDR3: CSAPKFPTGTPNQPQHF

J: TRBJ2-1
V: TRBV5-1
CDR3: CASSVDSPRYNEQFF

J: TRBJ2-3
V: TRBV20-1
CDR3: CSARDPAGGSDTQYF

J: TRBJ1-1
V: TRBV28
CDR3: CASSLVPPDMNTEAFF

J: TRBJ2-2
V: TRBV3-1
CDR3: CASSPRTSGLLTGELFF

J: TRBJ2-1
V: TRBV2
CDR3: CASSGDYNEQFF

J: TRBJ1-3
V: TRBV18
CDR3: CASSTDQESGNTIYF

J: TRBJ1-1
V: TRBV12-3/TRBV12-4
CDR3: CASSSGAREAFF

J: TRBJ2-2
V: TRBV10-3
CDR3: CAISPTGTETGELFF

J: TRBJ2-5
V: TRBV4-3
CDR3: CASSQDFLTGKETQYF

J: TRBJ1-1
V: TRBV11-2
CDR3: CASSLYDAGSVGAFF

J: TRBJ2-3
V: TRBV6-2/TRBV6-3
CDR3: CASSYSNMRDTQYF

J: TRBJ2-2
V: TRBV19
CDR3: CASTGGNVNTGELFF

J: TRBJ2-1
V: TRBV29-1
CDR3: CSVEGSQGGNEQFF

J: TRBJ2-3
V: TRBV7-2
CDR3: CASSLPSGGDTQYF